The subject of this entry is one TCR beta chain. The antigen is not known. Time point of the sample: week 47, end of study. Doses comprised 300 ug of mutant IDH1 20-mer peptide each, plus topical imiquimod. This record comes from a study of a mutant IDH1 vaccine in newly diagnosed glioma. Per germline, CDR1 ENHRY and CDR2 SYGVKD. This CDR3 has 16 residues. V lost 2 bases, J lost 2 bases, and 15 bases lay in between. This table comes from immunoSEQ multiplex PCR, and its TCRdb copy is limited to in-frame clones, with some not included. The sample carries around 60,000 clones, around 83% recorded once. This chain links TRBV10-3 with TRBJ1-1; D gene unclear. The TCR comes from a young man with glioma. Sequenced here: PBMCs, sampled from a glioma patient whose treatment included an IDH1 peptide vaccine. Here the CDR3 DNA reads TGTGCCATCAGTGAGCGAGGAGGGCCAGAAAACACTGAAGCTTTCTTT. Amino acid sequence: CAISERGGPENTEAFF.